The 16 T cell receptor beta chains below come from one sample, sequenced in a study of shared clonotypes between healthy human individuals. Assay: immunoSEQ multiplex PCR; the TCRdb copy retains only in-frame clones and omits some. Among around 2,000,000 clones listed, 90% to 95% were seen once. Sample: naive CD4+ T cells sorted from blood. Indicated subset: CD45RA+ positively selected. Every receptor here comes from a man between 18 and 35 years old in good health.

Concerning this clone itself: The same CDR3 also results from other DNA sequences found in this sample. V gene TRBV5-1 combines with J gene TRBJ2-2, with D possibly TRBD2 on 5 matching bases. CDR1 and CDR2 from the germline V gene are SGHRS and YFSETQ. This CDR3 is 15 amino acids long. Trimming took off 0 bases at V and 2 bases at J, with 8 bases between the two ends. The CDR3 coding sequence is TGCGCCAGCAGCTTGGACGGGGAAAACACCGGGGAGCTGTTTTTT. Its translation is CASSLDGENTGELFF.

This chain uses TRBV6-5 with TRBJ2-5; D is perhaps TRBD1 or TRBD2 (5 bases each). The germline V and J ends were trimmed by 4 bases and 1 base, with 16 bases remaining between them. Germline lookup yields CDR1 MNHEY and CDR2 SVGAGI. This CDR3 is 16 amino acids long. The CDR3 DNA is TGTGCCAGCAGTTCCGCCGGGGCCGCTTTCCAAGAGACCCAGTACTTC. Encoded protein: CASSSAGAAFQETQYF.

This clone was seen once. The V gene is TRBV10-1, the J gene TRBJ2-3, with D uncertain. The ends were cut back, 2 bases at V and 0 bases at J, with 6 bases in the middle. This CDR3 region has 14 residues. CDR1 is WNHNN and CDR2 is SYGVQD in the germline V gene (reference sequence). The CDR3 DNA reads as TGCGCCAGCAGTGAGATTTTGAGCACAGATACGCAGTATTTT. It specifies CASSEILSTDTQYF.

Only one count was recorded for this clone. The genes are TRBV4-1 and TRBJ1-5; D is unresolved. The V end was cut by 4 bases, the J end by 7 bases, with 11 bases between. This CDR3 spans 13 amino acids. Germline assignment: CDR1 MGHRA and CDR2 YSYEKL. The CDR3 bases are TGCGCCAGCAGCCCCCAAAGAGGCCAGCCCCAGCATTTT. This codes for CASSPQRGQPQHF.

The chain has TRBV9 and TRBJ1-1, with a possible D match to TRBD1 (5 bases). V dropped 5 bases and J dropped 1 base, with 12 bases sitting between them. Germline V gene lookup returns CDR1 SGDLS and CDR2 YYNGEE. The CDR3 covers 14 residues. This chain's CDR3 is CASSAPGANTEAFF. Here the CDR3 DNA reads TGTGCCAGCAGTGCCCCCGGGGCGAACACTGAAGCTTTCTTT.

The chain recombines TRBV6-5 with TRBJ2-3; TRBD2 matches 8 bases. CDR1 is MNHEY, CDR2 SVGAGI, per germline. This CDR3 contains 16 residues. With V trimmed by 0 bases and J by 5 bases, 7 bases remained unmatched. The CDR3 loop reads CASSYSRRGARDTQYF. The CDR3 DNA sequence: TGTGCCAGCAGTTACTCACGGCGGGGGGCGAGAGATACGCAGTATTTT.

In regard to this clone: The sample has other DNA sequences that encode this CDR3 too. J is TRBJ2-7 and V is TRBV6-6; a weak D match, TRBD1 (6 bases). The CDR3 is 14 residues long. Trimming left V 6 bases short and J 3 bases short, with 15 bases between. From germline, CDR1 is MNHNY and CDR2 SVGAGI (reference sequence). The CDR3 sequence: CASSYGRGGYEQYF. CDR3 in DNA: TGTGCCAGCAGCTACGGTAGAGGGGGCTACGAGCAGTACTTC.

The chain is built from TRBV2 and TRBJ2-3, with D perhaps TRBD1 (5 bases). Germline CDR1 and CDR2: SNHLY and FYNNEI. Deletions cut 6 bases from V and 4 bases from J, with 11 bases between. The CDR3 loop spans 13 amino acids. The CDR3 region has the DNA TGTGCCAGCAGAGATTCAGGGTCAGATACGCAGTATTTT. It specifies CASRDSGSDTQYF.

A word on this clone: The junction differs from germline at one of its ends, possibly a read error. The V gene is TRBV7-7, the J gene TRBJ1-2, with a tentative D call TRBD1 (5 bases). The germline V gene encodes CDR1 SSHAT and CDR2 FNYEAQ (reference sequence). The CDR3 is made up of 14 amino acids. The CDR3, as DNA: TGTGCTAGCAGCTTAGGACACCCGACGGATGGCTACACCTTC. This encodes CASSLGHPTDGYTF.

The chain joins TRBV30 to TRBJ1-6; TRBD1 aligns across 8 bases. Germline V gives CDR1 GTSNPN, CDR2 SVGIG (reference sequence). J gave up 8 bases and V 2 bases, and 5 bases lay outside the gene matches. The CDR3 length is 14 residues. CDR3 nucleotides: TGTGCCTGGAGTCGGACAGGGAAGGATTCACCCCTCCACTTT. This translates into CAWSRTGKDSPLHF. Together with reference TRBV30 and TRBJ1-6, the CDR3 gives the full variable domain: SQTIHQWPATLVQPVGSPLSLECTVEGTSNPNLYWYRQAAGRGLQLLFYSVGIGQISSEVPQNLSASRPQDRQFILSSKKLLLSDSGFYLCAWSRTGKDSPLHFGNGTRLTVT.

The chain is built from TRBV7-9 and TRBJ2-5; D unclear. Germline V gene lookup returns CDR1 SEHNR and CDR2 FQNEAQ (reference sequence). Trimming shortened V by 1 base and J by 5 bases, and 11 bases separated the two germline ends. CDR3 size: 14 residues. Here the CDR3 DNA reads TGTGCCAGCAGCTTAGAACCCAGGCCGGAGACCCAGTACTTC. It specifies CASSLEPRPETQYF.

The chain has TRBV19 and TRBJ2-3, with D tentatively TRBD1 (6 bases). The germline gives CDR1 LNHDA, CDR2 SQIVND (reference sequence). Trimming cost V 3 bases and J 2 bases, with 12 bases left between them. The length of the CDR3 is 15 residues. In nucleotides, the CDR3 is TGTGCCAGTAGTATCGCTGGACAGAACACAGATACGCAGTATTTT. As protein: CASSIAGQNTDTQYF.

The J gene is TRBJ2-2, the V gene TRBV7-2; no clear D. Looked up from germline, CDR1 is SGHTA and CDR2 is FQGNSA. The CDR3 consists of 13 residues. The V gene lost 5 bases and the J gene lost 7 bases, with 11 bases spanning the gap. The CDR3 protein is CASSPGPIGELFF. The CDR3 DNA sequence: TGTGCCAGCAGCCCAGGCCCGATCGGGGAGCTGTTTTTT.

The J gene is TRBJ2-5, the V gene TRBV5-1; tentative D call: TRBD2 (6 bases). Germline V gives CDR1 SGHRS, CDR2 YFSETQ. V dropped 1 base and J dropped 0 bases, with 10 bases sitting between them. The CDR3 length is 15 residues. The CDR3 is CASSLPRGYQETQYF. The CDR3 DNA sequence: TGCGCCAGCAGCTTGCCACGGGGGTACCAAGAGACCCAGTACTTC.

The genes are TRBV6-5 and TRBJ1-1; TRBD1 matches at 8 bases. Germline V CDR1 and CDR2: MNHEY, SVGAGI. CDR3 length: 15 residues. With 5 bases clipped from V and 5 bases from J, the junction kept 10 bases outside the gene matches. The CDR3 is CASSTSRGRWTEAFF. The DNA for the CDR3 is TGTGCCAGCAGTACTTCCAGGGGGCGCTGGACTGAAGCTTTCTTT.

This clone appeared a single time. This chain uses TRBV7-9 with TRBJ2-3, with 7 bases fitting TRBD2. The length of the CDR3 is 16 residues. V was clipped by 3 bases and J by 3 bases; unmatched bases: 9. From germline, CDR1 is SEHNR and CDR2 FQNEAQ (reference sequence). This chain's CDR3 is CASSFSRTSQTDTQYF. The DNA of the CDR3 is TGTGCCAGCAGCTTTTCCCGGACTAGTCAAACAGATACGCAGTATTTT.